This T cell receptor beta chain was profiled in a study of CD8+CD57+ T cells in acquired aplastic anemia. Overall study context: On average, sorted CD4+ and CD8+ cells gave 3.2 ug of DNA. Overall study results and limits: The same twenty-nine CD8+ CDR3 sequences occurred in patients and in controls. The CD8+ Simpson's diversity of patients and controls was not significantly different.

This clonotype was seen many times. Antigen: not known. V shed 9 bases, J shed 0 bases, and the junction held 8 bases outside the gene matches. CDR1 and CDR2 (germline): SNHLY, FYNNEI. The CDR3 spans 15 residues. Patients sequenced had flow cytometry evidence of CD8+CD57+ cell expansion. Profiles of TCR beta VDJ and CDR3 were generated from a genomic DNA template. TCRdb processed the reads anew with MiXCR; each CDR3 protein has one entry. The table shows 150,000 to 200,000 distinct CDR3 sequences, with around 48% occurring only once. This TCR derives from a human donor with aplastic anemia. Source material: sorted CD4+, CD8+, or CD8+CD57+ T cells (not recorded which) from PBMCs. This sequence joins TRBV2 and TRBJ1-2, with 9 nucleotides matching TRBD1. In nucleotides, the CDR3 is TGTGCCAGAGAAGGGGACAGGGTGGCTAACTATGGCTACACCTTC. It specifies CAREGDRVANYGYTF.